This T cell receptor beta chain was sequenced during a study of cytomegalovirus exposure and HLA in healthy donors. About the research overall: Around 80 million unique TCRs from HLA-typed donors were held in an early data release. Study-wide results and limits: Cytomegalovirus-associated status was assigned to roughly 160 TCR beta chains. DRB1 had the most TCR associations and HLA-C the fewest, a later analysis found, with rates varying by HLA locus.

The CDR3 loop spans 14 amino acids. From germline, CDR1 is SNHLY and CDR2 FYNNEI. Trimming took off 3 bases at V and 5 bases at J, with 13 bases between the two ends. In this sample, this clone turned up a few times. Its antigen is undetermined. PCR amplification relied on 60 Vbeta primers (plus 13 Jbeta primers). TCRdb's copy holds only in-frame clones and misses some; the assay was immunoSEQ multiplex PCR. Of about 150,000 clones listed, around 80% are singletons. Sequenced: PBMCs. The origin of this receptor is a man younger than 45 in good health and CMV-seropositive. The rearrangement links TRBV2 to TRBJ1-2; possible D gene TRBD1, 6 bases. The CDR3 DNA follows: TGTGCCAGCAGTGAGGGGAGGGGGAAATATGGCTACACCTTC. This translates into CASSEGRGKYGYTF.